This T cell receptor beta chain came from a study of T cells after yellow fever vaccination. Study summary: The authors prepared low-cell-number fractions using SMART-Seq v4 Ultra Low Input.

The study's findings and limits: Weaker overall, the secondary response nonetheless peaked faster (day 5 versus 15). A minor fraction of clonotypes spanned both CD4 and CD8 compartments. At approximately 96% for CD4 and approximately 88% for CD8, most primary-vaccination clones showed up again after the booster.

This CDR3 is 15 amino acids long. Germline V gene lookup returns CDR1 DFQATT and CDR2 SNEGSKA (reference sequence). With 2 bases clipped from V and 4 bases from J, the junction kept 8 bases outside the gene matches. To note about this clonotype: Its antigen remains unidentified.

TCRdb called the 5' RACE reads again in MiXCR, with one record for every CDR3 protein. Among hundreds of thousands of distinct CDR3 sequences listed, roughly a sixth were seen once. The starting material was PBMCs, obtained before the yellow fever booster vaccination. The chain employs TRBV20-1 and TRBJ2-3; 8 bases are shared with TRBD1. The receptor's source is a man between 18 and 29 years old who received the YFV17D yellow fever vaccine. As DNA, the CDR3 is TGCAGTGCTAGAATAGCGACAGGGGCCCCAGATACGCAGTATTTT. This sequence encodes CSARIATGAPDTQYF.